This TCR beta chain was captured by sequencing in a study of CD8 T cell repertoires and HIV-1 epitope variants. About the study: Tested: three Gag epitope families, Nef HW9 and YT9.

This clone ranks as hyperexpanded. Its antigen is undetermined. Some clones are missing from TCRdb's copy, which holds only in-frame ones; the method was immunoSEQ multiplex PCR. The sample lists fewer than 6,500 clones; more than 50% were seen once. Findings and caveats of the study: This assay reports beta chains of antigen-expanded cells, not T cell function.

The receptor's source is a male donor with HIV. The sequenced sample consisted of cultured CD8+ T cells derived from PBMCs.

The CDR3, as DNA: TGTGCCACCAGCAGAGATCGGGGGACCCAGGTCTATGGCTACACCTTC. It translates to CATSRDRGTQVYGYTF. V gene TRBV15 combines with J gene TRBJ1-2, with D possibly matching TRBD1 (5 bases). The CDR3 is made up of 16 amino acids. The germline V and J ends were trimmed by 0 bases and 4 bases, with 15 bases remaining between them. Germline V gives CDR1 LNHNV, CDR2 YYDKDF (reference sequence).